Listed here is a single T cell receptor beta chain. The record originates from a study of T cell responses to AZD1222 COVID-19 vaccine. Clones were read by immunoSEQ multiplex PCR, and TCRdb kept only the in-frame ones, dropping some. In the table there are about 120,000 clones, less than 95% of which are singletons. Germline V lookup: CDR1 SGHDN, CDR2 FVKESK. CDR3 size: 15 residues. V was pared by 4 bases and J by 3 bases, with 14 bases between. Sample: peripheral blood, taken on day 0 of AZD1222 vaccination. The chain joins TRBV14 to TRBJ2-3, with D tentatively TRBD2 (6 bases). The receptor comes from an adult in good health. This chain's CDR3 is CASSRSDSGTDTQYF. The CDR3 DNA sequence: TGTGCCAGCAGCCGGAGCGATAGCGGTACAGATACGCAGTATTTT.